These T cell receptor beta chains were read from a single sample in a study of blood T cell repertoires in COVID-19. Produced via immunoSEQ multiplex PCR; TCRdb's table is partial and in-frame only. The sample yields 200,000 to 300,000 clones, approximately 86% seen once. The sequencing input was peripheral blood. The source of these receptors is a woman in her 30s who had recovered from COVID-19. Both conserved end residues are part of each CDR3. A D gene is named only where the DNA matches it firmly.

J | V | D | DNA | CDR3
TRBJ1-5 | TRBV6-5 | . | TGTGCCACAAGACAGGAGTATAGCAATCAGCCCCAGCATTTT | CATRQEYSNQPQHF
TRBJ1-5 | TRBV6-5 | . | TGTGCCAGCAACAAGACTGACGATCAGCCCCAGCATTTT | CASNKTDDQPQHF
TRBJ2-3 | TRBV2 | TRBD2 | TGTGCCAGCAGGACAGGGACTAGCGGGGGCGCAGATACGCAGTATTTT | CASRTGTSGGADTQYF
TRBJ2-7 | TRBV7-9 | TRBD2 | TGTGCCAGCAGCATACTTAGCGGGGGGTACTACGAGCAGTACTTC | CASSILSGGYYEQYF
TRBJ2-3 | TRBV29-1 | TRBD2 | TGCAGCGTTGGGTTGATCGCGGGGGGCCCCCCGGATACGCAGTATTTT | CSVGLIAGGPPDTQYF
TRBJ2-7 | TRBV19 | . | TGTGCCAGTAGTCCGCGACAGGATGCCCACGAGCAGTACTTC | CASSPRQDAHEQYF
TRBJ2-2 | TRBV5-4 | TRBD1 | TGTGCCAGCAGCTTGGCGACAGGGGGCAAGGCCGGGGAGCTGTTTTTT | CASSLATGGKAGELFF
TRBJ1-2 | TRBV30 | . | TGTGCCTGGAGTGGTGGGTCAGGCCAGAGTAACTATGGCTACACCTTC | CAWSGGSGQSNYGYTF
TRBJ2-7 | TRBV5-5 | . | TGTGCCAGCAGCTTGGGGGGGACAACAGGTTACGAGCAGTACTTC | CASSLGGTTGYEQYF
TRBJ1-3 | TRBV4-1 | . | TGCGCCAGCAGCCATGTCGGGGGAGTTGGAAACACCATATATTTT | CASSHVGGVGNTIYF
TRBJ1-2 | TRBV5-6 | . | TGTGCCAGCAGCTTGGTTTCAGGGCCCTGGGCGGGAGGCTACACCTTC | CASSLVSGPWAGGYTF
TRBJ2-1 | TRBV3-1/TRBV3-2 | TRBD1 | TGTGCCAGCAGCCATGGGGACAGGTTTTACAATGAGCAGTTCTTC | CASSHGDRFYNEQFF
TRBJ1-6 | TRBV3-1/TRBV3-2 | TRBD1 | TGTGCCAGCAGCCAAGTCAGTGCAGGGGGCGGTTCACCCCTCCACTTT | CASSQVSAGGGSPLHF
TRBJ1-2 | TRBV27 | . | TGTGCCAGCAGTTCTTTTGACACAAAGGGGGTTGGTGACTATGGCTACACCTTC | CASSSFDTKGVGDYGYTF
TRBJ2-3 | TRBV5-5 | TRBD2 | TGTGCCAGCAGCTTCGTGGGGAGGGGAAGCACAGATACGCAGTATTTT | CASSFVGRGSTDTQYF
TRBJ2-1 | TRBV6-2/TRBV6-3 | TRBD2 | TGTGCCAGCAGTTATTCCGCCAGCGGGGGGGCGTATGAGCAGTTCTTC | CASSYSASGGAYEQFF
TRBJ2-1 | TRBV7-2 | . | TGTGCCAGCAGCCCCTTCGAAGGCGGCCATGAGCAGTTCTTC | CASSPFEGGHEQFF
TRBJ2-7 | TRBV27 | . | TGTGCCAGCAGTCTTCCATCGGGACTTACGAAGCAGTACTTC | CASSLPSGLTKQYF
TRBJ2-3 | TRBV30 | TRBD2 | TGTGCCTGGGGAAGAATAGCGGGGGACACAGATACGCAGTATTTT | CAWGRIAGDTDTQYF
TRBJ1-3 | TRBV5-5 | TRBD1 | TGTGCCAGCAGCTGGGACAGATCTTCTGGAAACACCATATATTTT | CASSWDRSSGNTIYF
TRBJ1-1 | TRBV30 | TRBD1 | TGTGCCTGGACTGCACGACGGACAGGAGAGGAAGCTTTCTTT | CAWTARRTGEEAFF
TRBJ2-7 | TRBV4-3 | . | TGCGCCAGCAGCCAAGACCTACAGGTGGGCTTTCAGTACTTC | CASSQDLQVGFQYF
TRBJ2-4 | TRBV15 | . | TGTGCCACGAGAAACCATCCCCACATTCAGTACTTC | CATRNHPHIQYF
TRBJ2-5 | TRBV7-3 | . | TGTGCCAGCGGAGCGGTGGGTGGAGAGACCCAGTACTTC | CASGAVGGETQYF
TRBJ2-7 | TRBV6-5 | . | TGTGCCAGCAGGCGGACAGCATCCTACGAGCAGTACTTC | CASRRTASYEQYF
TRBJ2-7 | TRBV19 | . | TGTGCCAGTAGTATACAACCGGGAGCCTACGAGCAGTACTTC | CASSIQPGAYEQYF
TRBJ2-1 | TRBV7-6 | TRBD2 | TGTGCCAGCAGCTTAGGGACTAGCTCGAAACCCGATGAGCAGTTCTTC | CASSLGTSSKPDEQFF
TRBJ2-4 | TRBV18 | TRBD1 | TGTGCCAGCTCACCCCGGGACAGGGTGACCAAAAACATTCAGTACTTC | CASSPRDRVTKNIQYF
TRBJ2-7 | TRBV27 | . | TGTGCCAGCAGTCGGAGGGGCTTTCCCTACGAGCAGTACTTC | CASSRRGFPYEQYF
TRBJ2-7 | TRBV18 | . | TGTGCCAGCTCACCGCCGTTCGGGAGTGGGCTCGAGCAGTACTTC | CASSPPFGSGLEQYF